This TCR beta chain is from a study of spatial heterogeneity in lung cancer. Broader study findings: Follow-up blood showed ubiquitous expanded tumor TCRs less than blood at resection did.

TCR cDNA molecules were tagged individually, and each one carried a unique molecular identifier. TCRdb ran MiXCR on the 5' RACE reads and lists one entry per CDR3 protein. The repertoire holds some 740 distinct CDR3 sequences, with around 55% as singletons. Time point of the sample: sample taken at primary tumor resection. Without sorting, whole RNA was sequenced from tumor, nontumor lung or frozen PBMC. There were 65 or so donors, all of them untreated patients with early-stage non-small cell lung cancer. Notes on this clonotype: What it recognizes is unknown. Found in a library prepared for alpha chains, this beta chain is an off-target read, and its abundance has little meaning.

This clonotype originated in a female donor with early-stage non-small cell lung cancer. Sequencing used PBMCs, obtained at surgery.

DNA for the CDR3: TGCGCCAGCAGCCCGTTTTTGGGGGACACCGGGGAGCTGTTTTTT. This gives the protein CASSPFLGDTGELFF. The V call is TRBV4-3, the J call TRBJ2-2; D assignment may be TRBD1 or TRBD2 (5 bases each). V lost 4 bases to trimming and J lost 3 bases, with 12 bases between them. Germline V gene sequence: CDR1 LGHNA, CDR2 YSLEER. The CDR3 loop spans 15 amino acids.